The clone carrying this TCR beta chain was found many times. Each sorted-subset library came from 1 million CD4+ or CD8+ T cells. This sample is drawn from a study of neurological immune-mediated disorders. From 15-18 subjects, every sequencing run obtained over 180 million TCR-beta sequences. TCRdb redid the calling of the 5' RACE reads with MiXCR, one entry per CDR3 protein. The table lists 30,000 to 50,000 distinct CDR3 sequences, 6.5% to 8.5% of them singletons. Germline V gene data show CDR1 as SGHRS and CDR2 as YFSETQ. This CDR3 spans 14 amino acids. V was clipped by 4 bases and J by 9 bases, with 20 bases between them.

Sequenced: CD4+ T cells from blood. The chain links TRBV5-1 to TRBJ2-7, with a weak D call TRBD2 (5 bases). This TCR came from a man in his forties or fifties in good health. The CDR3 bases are TGCGCCAGCAGCCTATCCGGGGAGAACCAAGGGCAGTACTTC. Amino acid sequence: CASSLSGENQGQYF. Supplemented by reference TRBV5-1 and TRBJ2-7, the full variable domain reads KAGVTQTPRYLIKTRGQQVTLSCSPISGHRSVSWYQQTPGQGLQFLFEYFSETQRNKGNFPGRFSGRQFSNSRSEMNVSTLELGDSALYLCASSLSGENQGQYFGPGTRLTVT.